This is a list of T cell receptor beta chains from one sample in a study of blood T cell repertoires in COVID-19. Measured with immunoSEQ multiplex PCR; TCRdb has only the in-frame clones, and not every one. The data show approximately 250,000 clones, with around nine tenths seen just once and around 9% held by the top ten. Specimen: peripheral blood. The source of these receptors is a middle-aged man with active or convalescent COVID-19. The CDR3 runs from the conserved cysteine through the conserved F or W. A D gene is named only where the DNA matches it firmly. Size is omitted from some rows. Given values are once, few, many or a class for expanded clones.

clone_size	j_call	v_call	d_call	cdr3_aa	cdr3_nt
NA	TRBJ1-1	TRBV7-3	NA	CASSLTDAGQDTEAFF	TGTGCCAGCAGCTTAACGGACGCGGGGCAGGACACTGAAGCTTTCTTT
few	TRBJ1-2	TRBV6-1	NA	CASSEALQGHGYTF	TGTGCCAGCAGTGAAGCTTTGCAGGGCCATGGCTACACCTTC
once	TRBJ1-5	TRBV24-1	NA	CATSAATGQPQHF	TGTGCCACCAGTGCCGCGACGGGACAGCCCCAGCATTTT
NA	TRBJ2-3	TRBV5-1	NA	CASSLGPRGTDTQYF	TGCGCCAGCAGCTTGGGGCCGCGGGGTACAGATACGCAGTATTTT
NA	TRBJ1-2	TRBV14	TRBD1	CASSPRGSLYGYTF	TGTGCCAGCAGCCCCAGGGGGTCATTATATGGCTACACCTTC
NA	TRBJ2-7	TRBV11-2	NA	CASSPGAGYEQYF	TGTGCCAGCAGCCCAGGGGCCGGATACGAGCAGTACTTC
NA	TRBJ1-4	TRBV6-1	NA	CASSEVQAAEKLFF	TGTGCCAGCAGTGAAGTCCAAGCCGCTGAAAAACTGTTTTTT
NA	TRBJ1-4	TRBV6-1	TRBD1	CASSAYPTGGTNEKLFF	TGTGCCAGCAGTGCTTACCCGACAGGGGGAACTAATGAAAAACTGTTTTTT
NA	TRBJ2-2	TRBV3-1/TRBV3-2	NA	CASSPGRDTNTGELFF	TGTGCCAGCAGCCCAGGGAGGGACACTAACACCGGGGAGCTGTTTTTT
once	TRBJ1-5	TRBV14	TRBD1	CATSRPGGPQHF	TGTGCCACCTCCCGGCCAGGGGGGCCCCAGCATTTT
NA	TRBJ1-4	TRBV5-5	TRBD1	CASSSRALGQNSATNEKLFF	TGTGCCAGCAGCTCCAGAGCGTTGGGACAGAATTCTGCAACTAATGAAAAACTGTTTTTT
NA	TRBJ2-5	TRBV7-9	TRBD2	CASRIGEAGGRETQYF	TGTGCCAGCAGGATAGGGGAAGCGGGAGGTCGAGAGACCCAGTACTTC
NA	TRBJ2-5	TRBV5-1	TRBD2	CASSLRGGQETQYF	TGCGCCAGCAGCTTGCGGGGGGGCCAAGAGACCCAGTACTTC